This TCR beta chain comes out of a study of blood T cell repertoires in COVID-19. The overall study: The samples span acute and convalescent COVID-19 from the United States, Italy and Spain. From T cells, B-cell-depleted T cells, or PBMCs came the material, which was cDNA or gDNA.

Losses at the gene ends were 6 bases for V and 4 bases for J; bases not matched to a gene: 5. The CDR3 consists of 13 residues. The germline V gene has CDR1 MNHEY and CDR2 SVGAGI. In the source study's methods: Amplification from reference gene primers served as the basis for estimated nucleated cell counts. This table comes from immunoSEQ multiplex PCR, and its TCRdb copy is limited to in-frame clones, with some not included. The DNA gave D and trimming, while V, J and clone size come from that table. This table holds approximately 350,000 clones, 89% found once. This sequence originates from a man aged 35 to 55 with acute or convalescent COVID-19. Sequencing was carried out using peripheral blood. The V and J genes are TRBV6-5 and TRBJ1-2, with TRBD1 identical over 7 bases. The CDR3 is CASRSQGSYGYTF. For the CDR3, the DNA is TGTGCCAGCAGGTCACAGGGGTCCTATGGCTACACCTTC.